This T cell receptor beta chain was identified during a study of cytomegalovirus exposure and HLA in healthy donors. At the level of the study: Previous work identified roughly 120 million unique TCR beta sequences from around 200 million T cells.

CDR3 length: 13 residues. The germline gives CDR1 SNHLY, CDR2 FYNNEI. With 6 bases removed from V and 6 bases from J, the gap between germline ends came to 13 bases. In the case of this clone: The target antigen is unknown.

Findings and caveats of the study: Being productive about 87% or about 30% of the time was typical of most TCR beta V segments in an earlier analysis.

The PCR ran on 60 Vbeta and 13 Jbeta primers. Using immunoSEQ multiplex PCR, the repertoire was profiled, and TCRdb retains in-frame clones only, with some absent. This table holds 70,000 to 75,000 clones, more than 70% found once. The specimen was PBMCs. The chain combines TRBV2 with TRBJ2-3, with D perhaps matching TRBD2 (6 bases). This TCR derives from a woman aged 40 to 55 in good health and CMV-seropositive. CDR3 sequence reads: CASRRGFKDTQYF. The CDR3 coding sequence is TGTGCCAGCAGACGGGGGTTCAAGGATACGCAGTATTTT.